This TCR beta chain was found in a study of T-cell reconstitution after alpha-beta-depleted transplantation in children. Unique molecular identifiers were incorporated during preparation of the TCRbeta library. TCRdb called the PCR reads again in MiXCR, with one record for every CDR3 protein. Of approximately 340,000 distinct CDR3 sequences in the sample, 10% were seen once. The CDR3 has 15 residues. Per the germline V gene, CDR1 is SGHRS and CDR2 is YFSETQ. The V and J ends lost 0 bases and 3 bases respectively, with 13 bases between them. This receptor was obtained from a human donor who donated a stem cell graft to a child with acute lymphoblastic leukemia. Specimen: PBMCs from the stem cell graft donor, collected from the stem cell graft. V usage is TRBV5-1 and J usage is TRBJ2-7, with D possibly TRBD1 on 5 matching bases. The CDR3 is CASSLALTADYEQYF. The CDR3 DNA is TGCGCCAGCAGCTTGGCGTTGACAGCAGACTACGAGCAGTACTTC.